A single sample gave rise to the 19 T cell receptor beta chains below, sequenced in a study of response to subunit inactivated influenza vaccine. TCRdb re-derived calls from the RT-PCR reads in MiXCR, one entry per CDR3 protein. Of a few hundred thousand distinct CDR3 sequences listed, 6% to 9% were seen once; the top ten hold less than 15%. Material: PBMCs from blood, obtained about 23 months after vaccination. All receptors derive from a man aged 45 to 75 who received an inactivated influenza vaccine.

In this sample, this clonotype turned up a few times. The chain joins TRBV11-1 to TRBJ2-5, with D possibly matching TRBD1 (6 bases). Germline V gene lookup returns CDR1 SGHAT and CDR2 FQDESV (reference sequence). The V end was cut by 0 bases, the J end by 1 base, with 9 bases between. The CDR3 is 15 residues long. CDR3 DNA sequence: TGTGCCAGCAGCTTAGCTGGGACAAGCCAAGAGACCCAGTACTTC. It translates to CASSLAGTSQETQYF.

This clonotype was recorded a few times. V usage is TRBV27 and J usage is TRBJ2-5; 7 bases map to TRBD2. CDR1 and CDR2 (germline): MNHEY, SMNVEV (reference sequence). The CDR3 runs to 15 residues. V was pared by 5 bases and J by 3 bases, with 9 bases of the junction left unmatched. The CDR3 DNA is TGTGCCAGCAGTCGCTTTCGGGGGAGGGAAGAGACCCAGTACTTC. Translation gives CASSRFRGREETQYF.

This clonotype was counted between two and nine times. This rearrangement joins TRBV3-1 to TRBJ2-7; D perhaps matches TRBD2 (5 bases). Germline V gives CDR1 LGHDT, CDR2 YNNKEL (reference sequence). The germline V and J ends were trimmed by 1 base and 3 bases, with 16 bases remaining between them. The CDR3 length is 16 residues. CDR3 in amino acids: CASSQGRWISNYEQYF. In DNA, the CDR3 is TGTGCCAGCAGCCAAGGGAGGTGGATCTCCAACTACGAGCAGTACTTC.

In its sample, this clonotype was seen many times. The gene calls are TRBV27 and TRBJ2-2; D not certain. Germline V lookup: CDR1 MNHEY, CDR2 SMNVEV (reference sequence). The CDR3 spans 12 residues. Trimming stripped 7 bases from V and 4 bases from J, with 7 bases between. In DNA form, the CDR3 reads TGTGCCAGCACCCCGCGCACCGGGGAGCTGTTTTTT. The encoded protein is CASTPRTGELFF.

V is TRBV28 and J is TRBJ2-5; no reliable D call. The CDR3 runs 13 residues. Germline CDR1 MDHEN, CDR2 SYDVKM. The germline V and J ends were trimmed by 7 bases and 2 bases, with 11 bases remaining between them. This CDR3 reads CASTLRTQETQYF. DNA of the CDR3: TGTGCCAGCACATTAAGAACACAAGAGACCCAGTACTTC.

This clonotype was counted between two and nine times. The V and J genes are TRBV6-5 and TRBJ2-7; the match to TRBD1 covers 8 bases. From germline, CDR1 is MNHEY and CDR2 SVGAGI. The CDR3 is 12 amino acids. The V gene end was trimmed by 10 bases and the J gene end by 7 bases; junction bases not matched to a gene: 9. CDR3 sequence: CATWTGLGEQYF. Here the CDR3 DNA reads TGTGCCACCTGGACAGGGCTCGGAGAGCAGTACTTC.

The chain combines TRBV6-2 or TRBV6-3 with TRBJ2-1; D is uncertain. Germline V gene lookup returns CDR1 MNHEY and CDR2 SVGEGT. Trimming cost V 2 bases and J 10 bases, with 15 bases left between them. CDR3 length: 14 residues. DNA for the CDR3: TGTGCCAGCAGTTACCTGGCATCCCGTGGGGAGCAGTTCTTC. Protein sequence: CASSYLASRGEQFF.

The chain combines TRBV12-3 or TRBV12-4 with TRBJ1-1; D is perhaps TRBD1 (5 bases). The CDR3 runs to 13 residues. Trimming shortened V by 7 bases and J by 5 bases, and 14 bases separated the two germline ends. The DNA of the CDR3 is TGTGCCAGCAACATTGGGGGGGGAACTGAAGCTTTCTTT. This sequence encodes CASNIGGGTEAFF.

Only a few counts were recorded for this clonotype. V is TRBV20-1 and J is TRBJ2-3, with 9 bases aligning to TRBD2. Germline CDR1 is DFQATT and CDR2 is SNEGSKA (reference sequence). J gave up 5 bases and V 1 base, and 13 bases lay outside the gene matches. CDR3 length: 17 residues. CDR3 loop: CSARVGGGGGRGDTQYF. In nucleotides, the CDR3 is TGCAGTGCTAGAGTAGGCGGGGGGGGCGGGCGTGGAGATACGCAGTATTTT.

The chain has TRBV5-1 and TRBJ2-7, with D unclear. Trimming took 5 bases from V and 2 from J, leaving 11 bases between them. The CDR3 totals 13 residues. Germline-derived CDR1 and CDR2 are SGHRS and YFSETQ. DNA of the CDR3: TGCGCCAGCAGGGAAAACTCAGCCTACGAGCAGTACTTC. Protein: CASRENSAYEQYF.

This clonotype has at least ten counts. V and J are TRBV11-2 and TRBJ2-5, with D uncertain. The CDR3 has 16 residues. Germline loops: CDR1 SGHAT, CDR2 FQNNGV. The V end was cut by 1 base, the J end by 5 bases, with 17 bases between. CDR3 DNA sequence: TGTGCCAGCAGCTTAGTGGCCTCCAAAAAGATCGAGACCCAGTACTTC. Translation gives CASSLVASKKIETQYF. The entire variable domain, with the rest obtained from reference TRBV11-2 and TRBJ2-5, is as follows: EAGVAQSPRYKIIEKRQSVAFWCNPISGHATLYWYQQILGQGPKLLIQFQNNGVVDDSQLPKDRFSAERLKGVDSTLKIQPAKLEDSAVYLCASSLVASKKIETQYFGPGTRLLVL.

This clonotype showed up just a few times. V usage is TRBV5-1 and J usage is TRBJ2-2, with D hard to call. Germline lookup yields CDR1 SGHRS and CDR2 YFSETQ. V was trimmed by 0 bases and J by 3 bases, leaving 9 bases between them. The CDR3 extends over 15 amino acids. CDR3 nucleotides: TGCGCCAGCAGCTTGGGACGGAGCTACACCGGGGAGCTGTTTTTT. It is translated as CASSLGRSYTGELFF.

The chain employs TRBV7-2 and TRBJ2-5; 7 bases line up with TRBD2. CDR3 length equals 13 residues. Trimming at V came to 4 bases and at J to 8 bases, leaving 7 bases not matched to a gene. Per the germline V gene, CDR1 is SGHTA and CDR2 is FQGNSA. The CDR3 loop is CASSSTSQDTQYF. Written as DNA, the CDR3 is TGTGCCAGCAGCTCGACTAGCCAGGATACCCAGTACTTC.

This clonotype was detected only a few times. This chain joins TRBV10-2 and TRBJ2-7; 7 bases agree with TRBD2. This CDR3 comprises 13 residues. Germline CDR1 WSHSY, CDR2 SAAADI. The V and J ends lost 11 bases and 5 bases, in that order; junction bases with no gene match: 12. Here the CDR3 DNA reads TGCGCCGCCCGACTAGCAGAACGCGACGAGCAGTACTTC. Translated: CAARLAERDEQYF.

This clonotype was seen repeatedly, ten times or more. The V call is TRBV12-3 or TRBV12-4, the J call TRBJ2-1, with 12 bases lining up with TRBD2. This CDR3 comprises 13 residues. The junction had 1 base not matched to a gene; V was cut back by 7 bases and J by 6 bases. The CDR3: CASTSGRANEQFF. Written as DNA, the CDR3 is TGTGCCAGCACTAGCGGGAGGGCCAATGAGCAGTTCTTC.

This clonotype was detected ten times or more. Mismatch with germline at one junction end may stem from a read error. The CDR3: CASRGGQGNTGELFF. CDR3 DNA sequence: TGTGCTAGCAGAGGGGGACAGGGGAACACCGGGGAGCTGTTTTTT. The chain recombines TRBV7-7 with TRBJ2-2, with 9 nucleotides matching TRBD1. The V gene's germline CDR1 is SSHAT and CDR2 FNYEAQ (reference sequence). The CDR3 spans 15 residues. The entire variable domain, with the rest obtained from reference TRBV7-7 and TRBJ2-2, is as follows: GAGVSQSPRYKVTKRGQDVTLRCDPISSHATLYWYQQALGQGPEFLTYFNYEAQPDKSGLPSDRFSAERPEGSISTLTIQRTEQRDSAMYRCASRGGQGNTGELFFGEGSRLTVL.

In this sample, this clonotype turned up a few times. The chain recombines TRBV4-2 with TRBJ1-5; 9 bases agree with TRBD1. CDR1 and CDR2 (germline): LGHNA, YNFKEQ. The CDR3 totals 16 residues. The trim removed 0 bases at V and 3 bases at J, leaving 3 bases unmatched. CDR3 sequence: CASSQETGGLNQPQHF. The CDR3 DNA sequence: TGTGCCAGCAGCCAAGAGACAGGGGGACTCAATCAGCCCCAGCATTTT.

This clonotype has more than one count but fewer than ten. V usage is TRBV2 and J usage is TRBJ2-7, with 13 bases that match TRBD2. This CDR3 is built from 14 residues. Germline trimming cut 7 bases from V and 4 bases from J; bases unmatched to any gene: 4. Germline V gene data show CDR1 as SNHLY and CDR2 as FYNNEI. The CDR3 sequence: CASMMTSGRYEQYF. CDR3 in DNA: TGTGCCAGCATGATGACTAGCGGGAGGTACGAGCAGTACTTC.

V usage is TRBV7-9 and J usage is TRBJ1-2; 10 nucleotides agree with TRBD1. V was pared by 4 bases and J by 8 bases, with 7 bases of the junction left unmatched. CDR1 and CDR2 (germline): SEHNR, FQNEAQ (reference sequence). The CDR3 extends over 14 amino acids. This CDR3 is CASSSSGTGEGYTF. For the CDR3, the DNA is TGTGCCAGCAGCTCCTCCGGGACAGGGGAAGGCTACACCTTC.